A selection of T cell receptor beta chains follows, all from one sample in a study of naive and memory T cell subsets. TCRdb re-called the UMI-ligation and nested PCR reads with MiXCR, one entry per CDR3 protein. Of roughly 92,000 distinct CDR3 sequences listed, 10% to 12% were seen once; the top ten hold 0.13%. The sample comprised naive CD4+ T cells from blood. All receptors derive from a human donor in good health. The CDR3 runs from the conserved cysteine through the conserved F or W. A D gene is named only where the DNA matches it firmly. Rows may omit the clone size; those that give it use once, few, many or a size class.

TRBV30	TRBJ2-7	-	-	TGTGCCTCGAACAGTGGAACCTACGAGCAGTACTTC	CASNSGTYEQYF
TRBV20-1	TRBJ1-1	few	-	TGCAGTGCGGGGCTGAACACTGAAGCTTTCTTT	CSAGLNTEAFF
TRBV6-1	TRBJ2-5	-	-	TGTGCCAGCAGTGGCATTCAGGGGGGGCCCAGCAAAGAGACCCAGTACTTC	CASSGIQGGPSKETQYF
TRBV24-1	TRBJ2-3	few	-	TGTGCCACCAGTGATTTGCGCACAGACACAGATACGCAGTATTTT	CATSDLRTDTDTQYF
TRBV5-1	TRBJ2-2	few	-	TGCGCCAGCAGCTTTCGCAGGGTAGAGGGAACCGGGGAGCTGTTTTTT	CASSFRRVEGTGELFF
TRBV24-1	TRBJ2-1	few	-	TGTGCCACCAGTGATCGAGGACAGATTCAAGATGAGCAGTTCTTC	CATSDRGQIQDEQFF
TRBV29-1	TRBJ2-7	-	-	TGCAGCGTACAAAAAGGGGGTAGCGAGCAGTACTTC	CSVQKGGSEQYF
TRBV29-1	TRBJ2-3	many	TRBD2	TGCAGCGTCCTAGGACTAGCGGGGCGAAGTACGCAGTATTTT	CSVLGLAGRSTQYF
TRBV19	TRBJ2-3	many	TRBD2	TGTGCCAGTAGTACCCGTAGCGGGGGGGCCGCAGATACGCAGTATTTT	CASSTRSGGAADTQYF
TRBV7-9	TRBJ2-5	few	-	TGTGCCAGCAGCTTTGCTCAACAAGAGACCCAGTACTTC	CASSFAQQETQYF
TRBV9	TRBJ1-1	few	-	TGTGCCAGCAGCCCCGGTGTATCTTGGAATCTGAACACTGAAGCTTTCTTT	CASSPGVSWNLNTEAFF
TRBV7-2	TRBJ1-5	-	-	TGTGCCAGCAGCTACCCTCAGGGATCCCAGCCCCAGCATTTT	CASSYPQGSQPQHF
TRBV20-1	TRBJ2-5	-	-	TGCAGTGCTGGATACAAGTATGAGACCCAGTACTTC	CSAGYKYETQYF
TRBV6-5	TRBJ2-1	few	-	TGTGCCAGCAGTTCTACAACTATACCGGGGAATGAGCAGTTCTTC	CASSSTTIPGNEQFF
TRBV3-1	TRBJ1-2	-	TRBD1	TGTGCCAGCAGCTGGGACAGAAACTATGGCTACACCTTC	CASSWDRNYGYTF
TRBV4-3	TRBJ2-6	few	-	TGCGCCAGCAGCCCGTACGGGGCGGGTGCTGGGGCCAACGTCCTGACTTTC	CASSPYGAGAGANVLTF
TRBV18	TRBJ1-4	few	-	TGTGCCAGCTCACCATCGGACCCTCCCGAAAAACTGTTTTTT	CASSPSDPPEKLFF
TRBV7-9	TRBJ2-3	-	-	TGTGCCAGCAGCCCAAACGGGTTTGCGTTCACAGATACGCAGTATTTT	CASSPNGFAFTDTQYF
TRBV20-1	TRBJ2-7	-	-	TGCAGTGGCCTCTTAGCCTACGAGCAGTACTTC	CSGLLAYEQYF
TRBV5-4	TRBJ2-3	few	-	TGTGCCAGCAGCACCCGGTACCTCACAGATACGCAGTATTTT	CASSTRYLTDTQYF
TRBV20-1	TRBJ2-3	many	TRBD2	TGCAGTGCTATGAGGGGACTAGCGGGAGCCCCCGATACGCAGTATTTT	CSAMRGLAGAPDTQYF
TRBV7-9	TRBJ1-1	few	-	TGTGCCGCGCGACAGGCCATGAACACTGAAGCTTTCTTT	CAARQAMNTEAFF
TRBV5-1	TRBJ2-3	-	TRBD2	TGCGCCAGCAGCTTCCCAAGCGGGGGGGCTTCAGATACGCAGTATTTT	CASSFPSGGASDTQYF
TRBV3-1	TRBJ2-3	few	-	TGTGCCAGCAGCCAAATGTCGGTGCCAGATACGCAGTATTTT	CASSQMSVPDTQYF
TRBV25-1	TRBJ2-1	few	TRBD2	TGTGCCAGCAGTCCCGGGACTAGCGGGAGGGACGAGCAGTTCTTC	CASSPGTSGRDEQFF
TRBV4-2	TRBJ1-1	-	-	TGTGCCAGCAGCCAAGACAGTCCTGCAGGGAACACTGAAGCTTTCTTT	CASSQDSPAGNTEAFF
TRBV5-5	TRBJ2-5	few	-	TGTGCCAGCAGCTTGGACGGTCAGGGTAGGGAGACCCAGTACTTC	CASSLDGQGRETQYF
TRBV12-5	TRBJ2-3	-	-	TGTGCTAGCGCTAGGACAGAGCACACAGATACGCAGTATTTT	CASARTEHTDTQYF
TRBV11-1	TRBJ1-1	few	-	TGTGCCAGCAGCTTTTCCGGGGAAGCTTTCTTT	CASSFSGEAFF
TRBV5-1	TRBJ2-5	many	-	TGCGCCAGCAGCTTGGCTCAGTCACAAGAGACCCAGTACTTC	CASSLAQSQETQYF
TRBV7-8	TRBJ1-1	-	-	TGTGCCAGCAGCTTAGGATTTGGGGGAGAGGCTGAAGCTTTCTTT	CASSLGFGGEAEAFF
TRBV3-1	TRBJ2-5	many	-	TGTGCCAGCAGCCACGGGCTGGGCGGAGAGACCCAGTACTTC	CASSHGLGGETQYF
TRBV7-7	TRBJ1-1	few	-	TGTGCTAGCAGCCCCGGGCTCTCTGAGCGGGCTTTCTTT	CASSPGLSERAFF
TRBV4-3	TRBJ1-5	-	-	TGCGCCAGCAGCCGGGAAATGGGAAATCAGCCCCAGCATTTT	CASSREMGNQPQHF
TRBV20-1	TRBJ2-1	few	TRBD2	TGCAGCGCCTTACTAGCGGGGGTCAGTGAGCAGTTCTTC	CSALLAGVSEQFF
TRBV6-6	TRBJ2-5	-	-	TGTGCCGCTTGGGACGGGAGAGAGACCCAGTACTTC	CAAWDGRETQYF
TRBV4-3	TRBJ1-6	-	-	TGCGCCAGCGGAACTACCGGGACAAAGGATTCACCCCTCCACTTT	CASGTTGTKDSPLHF
TRBV7-9	TRBJ2-3	-	TRBD1	TGTGCCAGCAGCTCTAGTCAGGGGGCCGATACGCAGTATTTT	CASSSSQGADTQYF
TRBV29-1	TRBJ1-2	few	-	TGCAGCGTTGGGGACCCCTATGGCTACACCTTC	CSVGDPYGYTF
TRBV20-1	TRBJ1-2	few	-	TGCAGTGCTCAGAGGACGGGCTATGGCTACACCTTC	CSAQRTGYGYTF
TRBV5-1	TRBJ2-2	few	-	TGCGCCAGCAGCCCCTCCCCAGGCACCGGGGAGCTGTTTTTT	CASSPSPGTGELFF
TRBV5-1	TRBJ2-7	-	TRBD1	TGCGCCAGCAGCTTCTCCGGGACAGAAGCCTACGAGCAGTACTTC	CASSFSGTEAYEQYF
TRBV5-6	TRBJ2-3	-	-	TGTGCCAGCAGCCTGTCAGGGTCGATTCCGTCAGATACGCAGTATTTT	CASSLSGSIPSDTQYF
TRBV9	TRBJ2-3	-	-	TGTGCCAGCAGCGAGACTCCTCCCTCCACAGATACGCAGTATTTT	CASSETPPSTDTQYF
TRBV2	TRBJ2-1	few	-	TGTGCCAGCGGGGGGCTAGCGGACAATGAGCAGTTCTTC	CASGGLADNEQFF
TRBV12-3/TRBV12-4	TRBJ2-3	-	TRBD1	TGTGCCAGCAGTTCCCGGGACAGGGGAGGAGGGACAGATACGCAGTATTTT	CASSSRDRGGGTDTQYF
TRBV7-2	TRBJ2-3	many	TRBD2	TGTGCCACTAAGCCGGGAGGGCTAGCGGGGAGCACAGATACGCAGTATTTT	CATKPGGLAGSTDTQYF
TRBV6-6	TRBJ2-2	-	-	TGTGCCAGCAACCCCCCCGGGCGGGAGCTGTTTTTT	CASNPPGRELFF
TRBV18	TRBJ1-6	-	TRBD1	TGTGCCAGCTCTGGACAGGGGCCCAATTCACCCCTCCACTTT	CASSGQGPNSPLHF
TRBV5-1	TRBJ1-2	-	TRBD1	TGCGCCAGCAGCCCGTTCGGGACAGGGGCCAACTATGGCTACACCTTC	CASSPFGTGANYGYTF
TRBV29-1	TRBJ2-2	-	-	TGCAGCGGCGGTGAGCGGTCAACCGGGGAGCTGTTTTTT	CSGGERSTGELFF